Listed here are 25 T cell receptor beta chains from one sample, sequenced in a study of T cells after yellow fever vaccination. TCRdb re-called the 5' RACE reads through MiXCR, storing one row per CDR3 protein. The data show a few hundred thousand distinct CDR3 sequences, around 10% seen once. Sequences were derived from PBMCs, sampled on the day of the first yellow fever vaccination. Receptor source: a man younger than 35 who received the YFV17D yellow fever vaccine.

The chain combines TRBV5-6 with TRBJ2-2; tentatively, D is TRBD2 (5 bases). Trimming took 1 base from V and 4 from J, leaving 14 bases between them. The CDR3 spans 16 residues. The germline V gene has CDR1 SGHDT and CDR2 YYEEEE. The chain's CDR3 is CASSLSGGRGTGELFF. CDR3 in DNA: TGTGCCAGCAGCTTGTCTGGAGGCAGAGGCACCGGGGAGCTGTTTTTT.

The genes are TRBV5-1 and TRBJ1-6, with TRBD1 as a possible D gene (5 bases). Germline CDR1 is SGHRS and CDR2 is YFSETQ. There are 18 residues in the CDR3. Deletions cut 2 bases from V and 5 bases from J, with 20 bases between. The CDR3 DNA reads as TGCGCCAGCAGCTTCAGGGAAAGGTGGGAGGCCAATAATTCACCCCTCCACTTT. Its protein product is CASSFRERWEANNSPLHF.

This clonotype appeared many times. The V gene is TRBV11-2, the J gene TRBJ1-5, with no clear D. The CDR3 contains 13 residues. V dropped 5 bases and J dropped 4 bases, with 9 bases sitting between them. Germline V gene lookup returns CDR1 SGHAT and CDR2 FQNNGV. CDR3 protein: CASSREENQPQHF. The DNA of the CDR3 is TGTGCCAGCAGCCGTGAGGAGAATCAGCCCCAGCATTTT.

This clonotype came up a few times. V and J are TRBV5-1 and TRBJ1-4, with TRBD1 matching over 9 bases. Germline V lookup: CDR1 SGHRS, CDR2 YFSETQ. The V and J ends lost 4 bases and 8 bases, in that order; junction bases with no gene match: 9. CDR3 length: 15 amino acids. CDR3 loop: CASSPSRQGGEKLFF. The CDR3 DNA is TGCGCCAGCAGCCCGTCACGACAGGGGGGCGAAAAACTGTTTTTT.

This clonotype was recorded a few times. The rearrangement uses TRBV4-3 and TRBJ2-5; D not resolved. Deletions cut 4 bases from V and 0 bases from J, with 12 bases between. From germline, CDR1 is LGHNA and CDR2 YSLEER. This CDR3 is 15 amino acids long. The CDR3 region is CASSRRTADQETQYF. As DNA, the CDR3 is TGCGCCAGCAGCCGAAGAACGGCGGACCAAGAGACCCAGTACTTC.

This chain joins TRBV12-3 or TRBV12-4 and TRBJ1-5; 7 positions agree with TRBD1. J gave up 7 bases and V 3 bases, and 6 bases lay outside the gene matches. The CDR3 extends over 14 amino acids. The CDR3 protein is CASSFQGGRQPQHF. For the CDR3, the DNA is TGTGCCAGCAGTTTTCAGGGGGGAAGACAGCCCCAGCATTTT.

At least ten counts were recorded for this clonotype. The J gene is TRBJ1-2, the V gene TRBV5-1; no firm D call. The germline V gene has CDR1 SGHRS and CDR2 YFSETQ. The CDR3 loop spans 13 amino acids. Trimming removed 0 bases at V and 4 bases at J, with 7 bases between. The CDR3 loop is CASSLGTTYGYTF. The CDR3, as DNA: TGCGCCAGCAGCTTGGGGACTACCTATGGCTACACCTTC.

The gene calls are TRBV3-1 and TRBJ1-2; D is ambiguous. Germline V gene sequence: CDR1 LGHDT, CDR2 YNNKEL (reference sequence). The CDR3 spans 12 residues. V gave up 4 bases and J gave up 10 bases, with 13 bases separating them. This CDR3 reads CASSPHGGLYTF. CDR3 coding DNA: TGTGCCAGCAGCCCGCACGGAGGGCTCTACACCTTC.

In its sample, this clonotype was seen many times. This chain connects TRBV4-3 to TRBJ2-1; TRBD2 matches 7 bases. Germline V gene sequence: CDR1 LGHNA, CDR2 YSLEER. Unmatched junction bases numbered 2, after V lost 4 bases and J lost 5 bases. The CDR3 is 13 residues long. CDR3 in amino acids: CASSLRGNNEQFF. The CDR3 coding sequence is TGCGCCAGCAGCCTGCGGGGGAACAATGAGCAGTTCTTC.

Concerning this clonotype itself: This may stem from a read error, because a much larger clone lies one nucleotide away. J is TRBJ1-1 and V is TRBV4-2, with 12 nucleotides matching TRBD1. Looked up from germline, CDR1 is LGHNA and CDR2 is YNFKEQ. This CDR3 comprises 15 residues. The CDR3 loop is CASNQAGQGAPEAFF. The CDR3 DNA reads TGTGCCAGCAACCAAGCGGGACAGGGGGCCCCTGAAGCTTTCTTT.

This clonotype was picked up many times. J is TRBJ1-2 and V is TRBV5-1, with D maybe TRBD1 (6 bases). The CDR3 has 14 residues. Germline V lookup: CDR1 SGHRS, CDR2 YFSETQ. Between the trimmed V and J ends, which lost 7 bases and 3 bases, there was a span of 16 bases. The CDR3 DNA reads as TGCGCCAGCCGGACAGAACCCTTGGACTATGGCTACACCTTC. It translates to CASRTEPLDYGYTF.

This clonotype was seen more than once but under ten times. This chain connects TRBV5-1 to TRBJ1-2; possible D gene TRBD1, 6 bases. V was shortened by 7 bases and J by 2 bases, with 18 bases between the two germline ends. The germline CDR1 and CDR2 sequences are SGHRS and YFSETQ. The length of the CDR3 is 15 residues. The CDR3 DNA follows: TGCGCCAGCGGTCTGGACAGAGCTGGAAACTATGGCTACACCTTC. It translates to CASGLDRAGNYGYTF.

The V call is TRBV5-1, the J call TRBJ2-6; TRBD1 is a possible D gene (5 bases). Per the germline V gene, CDR1 is SGHRS and CDR2 is YFSETQ. The CDR3 spans 18 residues. Trimming removed 4 bases from V and 0 bases from J, with 17 bases in between. CDR3 nucleotide sequence: TGCGCCAGCAGCCTGAACCGCAGGGTGCGCTCTGGGGCCAACGTCCTGACTTTC. It translates to CASSLNRRVRSGANVLTF.

The CDR3 loop is CASGGSGGAFVDTQYF. In DNA form, the CDR3 reads TGTGCCAGCGGGGGGAGCGGGGGGGCCTTTGTGGATACGCAGTATTTT. The V call is TRBV9, the J call TRBJ2-3, with 10 nucleotides matching TRBD2. Germline V gives CDR1 SGDLS, CDR2 YYNGEE. This CDR3 spans 16 amino acids. V dropped 7 bases and J dropped 6; count of bases not matched to a gene: 14.

The chain employs TRBV25-1 and TRBJ2-3; 8 positions match TRBD2. Losses at the gene ends were 5 bases for V and 1 base for J; bases not matched to a gene: 8. Germline V CDR1 and CDR2: MGHDK, SYGVNS. The CDR3 is made up of 16 amino acids. CDR3 nucleotides: TGTGCCAGCAGTCCCCTATCGGGGGGGCGCACAGATACGCAGTATTTT. Amino acids: CASSPLSGGRTDTQYF.

The rearrangement links TRBV25-1 to TRBJ2-2; D possibly corresponds to TRBD2 (5 bases). This CDR3 contains 14 residues. The germline gives CDR1 MGHDK, CDR2 SYGVNS. Trimming pared 6 bases from V and 1 base from J, leaving 9 bases between. CDR3 amino acids: CASRESGNTGELFF. Written as DNA, the CDR3 is TGTGCCAGCAGGGAGAGCGGGAACACCGGGGAGCTGTTTTTT.

This clonotype was observed a few times. The rearrangement joins TRBV5-4 to TRBJ2-7, with D perhaps TRBD1 (6 bases). V lost 4 bases, J lost 2 bases, and 13 bases lay in between. This CDR3 contains 14 residues. From germline, CDR1 is SGHNT and CDR2 YYREEE (reference sequence). CDR3: CASSNYRDPYEQYV. The DNA of the CDR3 is TGTGCCAGCAGCAACTACAGGGATCCCTACGAGCAGTACGTC.

This clonotype was counted only a few times. V and J are TRBV5-1 and TRBJ1-1; D remains ambiguous. Looked up from germline, CDR1 is SGHRS and CDR2 is YFSETQ. Trimming took 1 base from V and 2 from J, leaving 9 bases between them. CDR3 length equals 14 residues. CDR3 residues: CASSLMPGNTEAFF. CDR3 DNA sequence: TGCGCCAGCAGCTTGATGCCAGGCAACACTGAAGCTTTCTTT.

The sample holds a few counts of this clonotype. The chain has TRBV10-3 and TRBJ1-4, with 8 positions matching TRBD1. The CDR3 is made up of 15 amino acids. With 6 bases clipped from V and 7 bases from J, the junction kept 10 bases outside the gene matches. CDR1 is ENHRY and CDR2 is SYGVKD in the germline V gene. The CDR3 region has the DNA TGTGCCATCAGCGAATCGACAGGGGCAGCTGAAAAACTGTTTTTT. Encoded protein: CAISESTGAAEKLFF.

This clonotype was detected a few times. The chain carries TRBV12-3 or TRBV12-4 and TRBJ2-1, with 10 bases aligning to TRBD2. Trimming at V came to 7 bases and at J to 6 bases, leaving 18 bases not matched to a gene. The CDR3 has 18 residues. CDR3 sequence: CASNLAGVLSSETNEQFF. DNA of the CDR3: TGTGCCAGCAATCTAGCGGGGGTTTTATCGTCTGAAACCAATGAGCAGTTCTTC.

The gene calls are TRBV7-6 and TRBJ2-3; D is unresolved. The CDR3 contains 12 residues. Trimming cost V 6 bases and J 2 bases, with 6 bases left between them. Germline V gene lookup returns CDR1 SGHVS and CDR2 FNYEAQ. CDR3 coding DNA: TGTGCCAGCAGAAGTCTCACAGATACGCAGTATTTT. This encodes CASRSLTDTQYF.

The sample holds many counts of this clonotype. The gene calls are TRBV12-3 or TRBV12-4 and TRBJ2-5; D is unclear. The CDR3 consists of 12 residues. V was shortened by 3 bases and J by 4 bases, with 6 bases between the two germline ends. The CDR3 DNA reads as TGTGCCAGCAGTTTTGGGCGAGAGACCCAGTACTTC. As protein: CASSFGRETQYF.

This clonotype has more than one count but fewer than ten. The chain recombines TRBV4-2 with TRBJ2-3, with 9 bases identical to TRBD1. This CDR3 has 17 amino acids. Germline V lookup: CDR1 LGHNA, CDR2 YNFKEQ. Unmatched junction bases numbered 8, after V lost 0 bases and J lost 4 bases. CDR3 sequence: CASSQEGDRETPDTQYF. DNA for the CDR3: TGTGCCAGCAGCCAAGAGGGGGACAGGGAGACTCCAGATACGCAGTATTTT.

This chain uses TRBV12-3 or TRBV12-4 with TRBJ2-1; either TRBD1 or TRBD2 may fit D (5 bases each). The V end lost 6 bases, the J end lost 2 bases, and 14 bases lay between the germline ends. This CDR3 has 15 residues. CDR3 DNA: TGTGCCAGCAGCCCCAGAGGGGAAGCCTACAATGAGCAGTTCTTC. It yields the protein CASSPRGEAYNEQFF.

In this sample, this clonotype turned up once. V is TRBV7-6 and J is TRBJ2-2, with D unclear. The CDR3 spans 14 residues. Germline values: CDR1 SGHVS, CDR2 FNYEAQ. The V end was cut by 5 bases, the J end by 7 bases, with 14 bases between. This CDR3 is CASSHDSRGGELFF. Here the CDR3 DNA reads TGTGCCAGCAGCCACGACTCCAGAGGCGGGGAGCTGTTTTTT.